One sample yielded the 32 T cell receptor beta chains listed below, sequenced in a study of blood T cells in healthy people across ages. Primers used in a second PCR of roughly 6 to 12 cycles were a sample-barcoded 5' primer and a J-beta primer mix. Using its own MiXCR run on the 5' RACE reads, TCRdb lists one record per CDR3 protein. The sample shows 1.5 million to 2 million distinct CDR3 sequences, about 31% of them seen only once. Sequenced input: blood. Receptor source: a woman under 40 in good health.

The V and J genes are TRBV18 and TRBJ1-1, with D unresolved. The CDR3 runs to 13 residues. Germline values: CDR1 KGHSH, CDR2 LQKENI. V was shortened by 4 bases and J by 8 bases, with 14 bases between the two germline ends. The CDR3 sequence is CASSQIKVPEAFF. DNA of the CDR3: TGTGCCAGCTCACAAATCAAAGTCCCAGAAGCTTTCTTT.

This clonotype came up a few times. The V gene is TRBV11-2, the J gene TRBJ2-1, with D hard to call. Germline assignment: CDR1 SGHAT and CDR2 FQNNGV. With 0 bases removed from V and 8 bases from J, the gap between germline ends came to 11 bases. This CDR3 has 14 amino acids. The DNA for the CDR3 is TGTGCCAGCAGCTTAGATATCCAAAACGATGAGCAGTTCTTC. As protein: CASSLDIQNDEQFF.

In this sample, this clonotype turned up a few times. This sequence joins TRBV20-1 and TRBJ2-4; possibly TRBD2 for D (5 bases). Looked up from germline, CDR1 is DFQATT and CDR2 is SNEGSKA (reference sequence). The CDR3 covers 13 residues. Trimming took 0 bases from V and 8 from J, leaving 11 bases between them. The CDR3 loop reads CSARDRTGDIQYF. The DNA for the CDR3 is TGCAGTGCTAGAGATAGGACCGGGGACATTCAGTACTTC.

This clonotype was counted between two and nine times. V usage is TRBV18 and J usage is TRBJ2-1; 9 nucleotides agree with TRBD2. The V gene end was trimmed by 4 bases and the J gene end by 9 bases; junction bases not matched to a gene: 19. The CDR3 extends over 18 amino acids. In germline, CDR1 is KGHSH, CDR2 LQKENI. The CDR3 DNA reads TGTGCCAGCTCACTAAGACTAGCGGACCCGTCGAGGGGTATTGAGCAGTTCTTC. Its translation: CASSLRLADPSRGIEQFF.

The V and J genes are TRBV29-1 and TRBJ1-2; no definite D call. Trimming pared 0 bases from V and 9 bases from J, leaving 14 bases between. The CDR3 consists of 13 residues. Germline assignment: CDR1 SQVTM and CDR2 ANQGSEA. CDR3 loop: CSVEDRLEDSYTF. In nucleotides, the CDR3 is TGCAGCGTTGAAGATAGGTTGGAGGATAGCTACACCTTC.

Only a few counts were recorded for this clonotype. The chain combines TRBV6-1 with TRBJ2-1, with D perhaps assigned TRBD1 or TRBD2 (5 bases each). Trimming took 6 bases from V and 13 from J, leaving 16 bases between them. This CDR3 has 12 residues. Germline CDR1 and CDR2: MNHNS and SASEGT. CDR3 DNA sequence: TGTGCCAGCAGCCTGCTGTCCGGGGACCAGTTCTTC. Amino acids: CASSLLSGDQFF.

The chain employs TRBV2 and TRBJ2-5, with D tentatively TRBD1 or TRBD2 (5 bases each). The J call is uncertain, as TRBJ2-7 better fits the DNA end. CDR1 SNHLY and CDR2 FYNNEI come from the germline V gene. The CDR3 totals 13 residues. The CDR3 DNA follows: TGTGCCAGGGGTTCCGGGACGTTCTACGAGCAGTACTTC. Its protein product is CARGSGTFYEQYF.

This clonotype was seen a handful of times. The chain combines TRBV20-1 with TRBJ2-7; tentative D call: TRBD2 (6 bases). V lost 8 bases to trimming and J lost 1 base, with 12 bases between them. Looked up from germline, CDR1 is DFQATT and CDR2 is SNEGSKA (reference sequence). This CDR3 spans 12 amino acids. CDR3: CSFRSGSYEQYF. Here the CDR3 DNA reads TGCAGTTTTAGGAGCGGGTCCTACGAGCAGTACTTC.

This chain uses TRBV7-2 with TRBJ2-1, with 8 bases identical to TRBD2. The CDR3 extends over 15 amino acids. The ends lost 8 bases at V and 8 bases at J; junction bases unmatched: 14. Germline CDR1 reads SGHTA; CDR2 reads FQGNSA. CDR3 DNA: TGTGCCAGCGTGCCCGGGACTAGTGCGTCCCATGAGCAGTTCTTC. It codes for CASVPGTSASHEQFF.

CDR3 DNA sequence: TGTGCCAGCAGCCAACTCCGGGACACAATACGGGAGACCCAGTACTTC. Its protein product is CASSQLRDTIRETQYF. The chain joins TRBV3-1 to TRBJ2-5; maybe TRBD1 (6 bases). With 2 bases removed from V and 5 bases from J, the gap between germline ends came to 18 bases. Germline V lookup: CDR1 LGHDT, CDR2 YNNKEL (reference sequence). This CDR3 contains 16 residues.

This chain joins TRBV6-5 and TRBJ2-1, with a possible D match to TRBD1 (6 bases). CDR3 length: 12 residues. Deletions cut 4 bases from V and 9 bases from J, with 10 bases between. CDR1 and CDR2 (germline): MNHEY, SVGAGI. CDR3 DNA: TGTGCCAGCAGTTCGACAGGCCGTGAGCAGTTCTTC. Amino acid sequence: CASSSTGREQFF.

Many counts were recorded for this clonotype. The chain is built from TRBV4-1 and TRBJ2-5; maybe TRBD1 (5 bases). The CDR3 runs 15 residues. In germline, CDR1 is MGHRA, CDR2 YSYEKL. The V end lost 1 base, the J end lost 2 bases, and 11 bases lay between the germline ends. This chain's CDR3 is CASSQVDTEQETQYF. As DNA, the CDR3 is TGCGCCAGCAGCCAAGTGGACACTGAACAAGAGACCCAGTACTTC.

The chain carries TRBV2 and TRBJ2-1; TRBD2 aligns across 9 bases. In germline, CDR1 is SNHLY, CDR2 FYNNEI. The CDR3 totals 14 residues. With V trimmed by 4 bases and J by 10 bases, 8 bases remained unmatched. The CDR3 DNA reads as TGTGCCAGCAGTGTTAAGCGGGGGGCGGGCGAGCAGTTCTTC. Residues: CASSVKRGAGEQFF.

CDR3 sequence: CAINSEGLAGTEQFF. CDR3 nucleotide sequence: TGTGCCATCAACTCCGAGGGACTAGCGGGGACTGAGCAGTTCTTC. The rearrangement links TRBV10-3 to TRBJ2-1; TRBD2 agrees at 13 bases. This CDR3 is built from 15 residues. V gave up 7 bases and J gave up 9 bases; unmatched junction bases: 9. Germline V gives CDR1 ENHRY, CDR2 SYGVKD.

The genes are TRBV27 and TRBJ2-7, with 10 nucleotides matching TRBD1. The CDR3 has 16 amino acids. Germline-derived CDR1 and CDR2 are MNHEY and SMNVEV (reference sequence). V trimming: 6 bases; J trimming: 3 bases; junction bases outside the gene matches: 11. The CDR3: CASSPPPGTGDYEQYF. The CDR3 DNA reads TGTGCCAGCAGCCCCCCCCCCGGGACAGGGGACTACGAGCAGTACTTC.

There are a few counts of this clonotype. This chain links TRBV20-1 with TRBJ1-2; D might be TRBD1 (6 bases). V was trimmed by 6 bases and J by 7 bases, leaving 18 bases between them. The CDR3 covers 13 residues. Germline V gene sequence: CDR1 DFQATT, CDR2 SNEGSKA (reference sequence). CDR3: CSALDSSMGGYTF. The CDR3 DNA reads as TGCAGTGCCCTGGACAGCAGTATGGGTGGCTACACCTTC.

V is TRBV6-5 and J is TRBJ2-3; 8 nucleotides agree with TRBD2. The V segment lost 4 bases and the J segment 8 bases; nucleotides outside the gene matches: 2. This CDR3 region has 12 residues. Germline assignment: CDR1 MNHEY and CDR2 SVGAGI. The CDR3 DNA reads TGTGCCAGCAGTTCCACTAGCGGTACGCAGTATTTT. Translated: CASSSTSGTQYF.

About this clonotype: At one end, the junction sequence differs from germline, possibly due to a read error. This chain connects TRBV27 to TRBJ2-7; weak D call: TRBD2 (7 bases). CDR1 MNHEY and CDR2 SMNVEV come from the germline V gene (reference sequence). The CDR3 runs to 14 residues. CDR3: CTSSSGAKAGEQYF. As DNA, the CDR3 is TGTACCAGCAGTTCGGGGGCCAAAGCGGGAGAGCAGTACTTC.

This clonotype was observed many times. V gene TRBV5-1 combines with J gene TRBJ2-3, with 7 bases fitting TRBD2. Trimming took 0 bases from V and 0 from J; bases not matched to a gene: 4. Germline V gene lookup returns CDR1 SGHRS and CDR2 YFSETQ. This CDR3 is 16 amino acids long. CDR3 sequence (DNA): TGCGCCAGCAGCTTGGCACTAGCGACTAGCACAGATACGCAGTATTTT. This gives the protein CASSLALATSTDTQYF.

Notes on this clonotype: The junction shows a germline mismatch at one end, possibly a read error. J is TRBJ2-7 and V is TRBV5-1; D possibly matches TRBD1 or TRBD2 (5 bases each). The germline V gene encodes CDR1 SGHRS and CDR2 YFSETQ. The CDR3 contains 13 residues. The CDR3 nucleotides read TGCGCCGGCAGCTGGGACGCTCCCTACGAGCAGTACTTC. Translation gives CAGSWDAPYEQYF.

The V gene is TRBV28, the J gene TRBJ2-5; 7 bases are shared with TRBD2. The end of the DNA aligns better with TRBJ2-7, so the J call may be wrong. Germline assignment: CDR1 MDHEN and CDR2 SYDVKM. The CDR3 spans 15 residues. CDR3 amino acids: CASSPSSGARHEQYF. The CDR3 nucleotides are TGTGCCAGCAGTCCCTCTAGCGGTGCGAGACACGAGCAGTACTTC.

V usage is TRBV6-1 and J usage is TRBJ2-1; 12 bases map to TRBD2. This CDR3 comprises 15 residues. Germline V gene lookup returns CDR1 MNHNS and CDR2 SASEGT. J was trimmed by 6 bases and V by 6 bases; bases with no gene match: 6. The CDR3, as DNA: TGTGCCAGCAGCGTAGGGACTAGCGGGCCCAATGAGCAGTTCTTC. Protein: CASSVGTSGPNEQFF.

As for this clonotype: The junction does not match germline at one end; this may be a read error. The chain uses TRBV15 and TRBJ2-3; D is possibly TRBD1 (6 bases). CDR1 is LNHNV and CDR2 is YYDKDF in the germline V gene (reference sequence). The CDR3 length is 13 residues. CDR3 loop: CATSLEVETGFDF. The CDR3 coding sequence is TGTGCCACCAGCTTAGAGGTGGAGACAGGATTTGATTTT.

In the case of this clonotype: This may be a read error, as it is one base from a much larger clone. This sequence joins TRBV12-3 or TRBV12-4 and TRBJ2-1; TRBD1 agrees at 7 bases. Unmatched junction bases numbered 12, after V lost 6 bases and J lost 13 bases. The CDR3 runs 13 residues. DNA for the CDR3: TGTGCCAGCAGCTACAGGGGCCGTGAGACCCAGTTCTTC. This gives the protein CASSYRGRETQFF.

This clonotype was detected a few times. The rearrangement uses TRBV4-2 and TRBJ2-3, with TRBD2 identical over 9 bases. Per germline, CDR1 LGHNA and CDR2 YNFKEQ. Unmatched junction bases numbered 12, after V lost 0 bases and J lost 5 bases. This CDR3 has 18 residues. This CDR3 is CASSQDSGREGRLDTQYF. DNA for the CDR3: TGTGCCAGCAGCCAAGATAGTGGGCGGGAGGGCCGTTTAGATACGCAGTATTTT.

This clonotype has more than one count but fewer than ten. This sequence joins TRBV5-1 and TRBJ2-7, with 7 bases identical to TRBD2. This CDR3 spans 16 amino acids. V trimming: 0 bases; J trimming: 3 bases; junction bases outside the gene matches: 9. Germline V gives CDR1 SGHRS, CDR2 YFSETQ. The CDR3 region has the DNA TGCGCCAGCAGCTTGGTAGCGGGCGGAAACCTCTACGAGCAGTACTTC. The encoded protein is CASSLVAGGNLYEQYF.

This clonotype has just a few counts. The rearrangement uses TRBV4-1 and TRBJ2-7, with D tentatively TRBD2 (5 bases). Trimming stripped 4 bases from V and 4 bases from J, with 14 bases between. Looked up from germline, CDR1 is MGHRA and CDR2 is YSYEKL. The CDR3 contains 14 residues. The CDR3 DNA reads as TGCGCCAGCAGCCTAGTACATCCGGGGTACGAGCAGTACTTC. Amino acids: CASSLVHPGYEQYF.

This chain uses TRBV20-1 with TRBJ2-2; 8 bases agree with TRBD2. Germline lookup yields CDR1 DFQATT and CDR2 SNEGSKA (reference sequence). The CDR3 length is 13 residues. V was clipped by 4 bases and J by 4 bases; unmatched bases: 2. The CDR3 reads CSAIRGGTGELFF. CDR3 DNA: TGCAGTGCTATCCGGGGGGGCACCGGGGAGCTGTTTTTT.

The chain carries TRBV20-1 and TRBJ2-5, with 14 bases fitting TRBD2. The CDR3 is 18 amino acids. Germline assignment: CDR1 DFQATT and CDR2 SNEGSKA (reference sequence). V lost 3 bases and J lost 5; bases outside the gene matches: 14. CDR3 protein: CSASGTSGRKPVPETQYF. The CDR3 DNA reads TGCAGTGCTAGTGGGACTAGCGGGAGAAAGCCGGTCCCCGAGACCCAGTACTTC.

This clonotype has a count of ten or more. V usage is TRBV4-2 and J usage is TRBJ2-1; TRBD2 matches 10 bases. The CDR3 consists of 17 residues. Germline V gene lookup returns CDR1 LGHNA and CDR2 YNFKEQ. With 3 bases clipped from V and 8 bases from J, the junction kept 13 bases outside the gene matches. In nucleotides, the CDR3 is TGTGCCAGCAGCCAGCAATTACTAGCGGGACGTTCGTATGAGCAGTTCTTC. It yields the protein CASSQQLLAGRSYEQFF.

This clonotype has a handful of counts. The rearrangement links TRBV10-3 to TRBJ2-7; D is undetermined. CDR1 and CDR2 (germline): ENHRY, SYGVKD. The CDR3 contains 13 residues. V was pared by 3 bases and J by 3 bases, with 9 bases between. CDR3 in DNA: TGTGCCATCAGTGAATCCCGGTTCTACGAGCAGTACTTC. This gives the protein CAISESRFYEQYF.

This clonotype came up many times. This sequence joins TRBV7-2 and TRBJ2-3; D tentatively reads TRBD1 or TRBD2 (5 bases each). The germline V gene has CDR1 SGHTA and CDR2 FQGNSA. The CDR3 runs 15 residues. The V end lost 1 base, the J end lost 1 base, and 9 bases lay between the germline ends. The chain's CDR3 is CASSLVGDRTDTQYF. In nucleotides, the CDR3 is TGTGCCAGCAGCTTAGTCGGGGACCGCACAGATACGCAGTATTTT.